The entry below describes one T cell receptor (beta chain). Under the authors' procedure: Estimation of nucleated cell counts relied on the amplification of reference gene primers. Sequencing was performed with immunoSEQ multiplex PCR; in TCRdb, only in-frame clones are kept and a portion is missing. D and trimming come from the DNA, and the V and J calls and clone size come from that table. The data hold approximately 100,000 clones, with 85% observed a single time. The source of the sample is a study of blood T cell repertoires in COVID-19. Overall study context: The study drew acute and convalescent COVID-19 samples from the United States, Italy and Spain. Sample material is recorded as cDNA or gDNA derived from T cells, B-cell-depleted T cells, or PBMCs.

The CDR3 consists of 13 residues. From germline, CDR1 is MDHEN and CDR2 SYDVKM. Trimming shortened V by 3 bases and J by 2 bases, and 7 bases separated the two germline ends. This rearrangement joins TRBV28 to TRBJ1-2; D gene uncertain. The sequence came from a man older than 75 with acute or convalescent COVID-19. Sequenced sample: peripheral blood. Here the CDR3 reads CASSFTENYGYTF. The CDR3 region has the DNA TGTGCCAGCAGTTTTACAGAGAACTATGGCTACACCTTC.